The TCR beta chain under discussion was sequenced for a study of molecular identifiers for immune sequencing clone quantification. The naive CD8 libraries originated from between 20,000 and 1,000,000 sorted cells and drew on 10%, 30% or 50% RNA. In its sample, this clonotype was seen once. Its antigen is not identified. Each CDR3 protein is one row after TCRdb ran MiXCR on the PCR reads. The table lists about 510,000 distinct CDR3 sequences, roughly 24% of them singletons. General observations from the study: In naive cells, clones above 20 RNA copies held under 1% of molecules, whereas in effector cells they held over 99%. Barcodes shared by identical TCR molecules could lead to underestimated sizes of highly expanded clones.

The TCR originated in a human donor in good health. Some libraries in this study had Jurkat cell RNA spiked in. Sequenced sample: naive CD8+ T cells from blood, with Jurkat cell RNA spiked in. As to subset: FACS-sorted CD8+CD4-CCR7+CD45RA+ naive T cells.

The CDR3 DNA sequence: TGTGCCTGGCGCCCAGGGGGCGAGCAGTACTTC. It is translated as CAWRPGGEQYF. The chain combines TRBV30 with TRBJ2-7; 7 nucleotides align to TRBD1. This CDR3 contains 11 residues. CDR1 GTSNPN and CDR2 SVGIG come from the germline V gene (reference sequence). After removal of 5 bases from V and 6 bases from J, the junction contained 4 bases not matched to a gene.